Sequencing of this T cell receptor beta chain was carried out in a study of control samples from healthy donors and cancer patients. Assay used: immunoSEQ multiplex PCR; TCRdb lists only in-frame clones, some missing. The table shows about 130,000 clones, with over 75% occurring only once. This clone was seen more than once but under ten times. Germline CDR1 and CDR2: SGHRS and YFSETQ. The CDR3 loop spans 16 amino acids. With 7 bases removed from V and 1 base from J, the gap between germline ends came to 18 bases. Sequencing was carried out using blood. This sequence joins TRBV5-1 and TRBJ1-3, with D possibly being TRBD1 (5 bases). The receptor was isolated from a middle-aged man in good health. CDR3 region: CASGTGDNNSGNTIYF. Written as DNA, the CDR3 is TGCGCCAGCGGGACCGGCGACAACAATTCTGGAAACACCATATATTTT.